This T cell receptor beta chain stems from a study of cytomegalovirus exposure and HLA in healthy donors. Between the trimmed V and J ends, which lost 7 bases and 6 bases, there was a span of 17 bases. Looked up from germline, CDR1 is SQVTM and CDR2 is ANQGSEA. CDR3 length: 13 residues. As for this clone: Antigen unknown.

Study-wide findings and caveats: Researchers catalogued about 160 TCR beta chains as cytomegalovirus-associated. The Asian-associated ancestry cluster reportedly had fewer N-insertions than the roughly 670-donor mean in a later analysis.

The PCR contained 60 Vbeta and 13 Jbeta primers. Profiling relied on immunoSEQ multiplex PCR, and the TCRdb table lists in-frame clones only, not all of them. The data hold 150,000 to 200,000 clones, with approximately 80% observed a single time. The chain uses TRBV29-1 and TRBJ2-3; perhaps TRBD1 as D (6 bases). The sample comprised PBMCs. The source of this sequence is a girl aged 2 to 10 in good health and CMV-seropositive. The CDR3 DNA follows: TGCAGCGGGGTATTGTTGGGGGCTGATACGCAGTATTTT. Residues: CSGVLLGADTQYF.